The present TCR beta chain was sequenced within a study of cytomegalovirus exposure and HLA in healthy donors. Study at large: Among the approximately 370 donors who were genotyped, about 79% fell in the genetic ancestry cluster that is associated with self-reported Caucasian donors. Findings and caveats of the study: In a later analysis, donors in an Asian-associated ancestry cluster reportedly had fewer N-insertions in productive TCRs than the cohort mean. Reports credit the classifier with highly specific, highly sensitive diagnosis of cytomegalovirus status.

Of note for this clone: What it binds is not known.

Amplification used 60 Vbeta primers and 13 Jbeta primers. Under the authors' procedure: Later analysis identified roughly 82 million unique TCR beta chains, approximately 11 million shared. The protocol was immunoSEQ multiplex PCR, while the TCRdb copy is restricted to in-frame clones and leaves out a portion. V and J calls and clone size are those listed in that table; D and trimming were worked out from the DNA. The sample records nearly 110,000 clones, around 71% being singletons. Germline CDR1 reads LNHDA; CDR2 reads SQIVND (reference sequence). CDR3 length: 17 amino acids. V was cut by 2 bases and J by 2 bases, with 13 bases left in between.

The sample taken for sequencing was PBMCs. This TCR came from a boy between 5 and 17 years old in good health and CMV-seronegative. V is TRBV19 and J is TRBJ2-6, with D perhaps matching TRBD1 (6 bases). DNA of the CDR3: TGTGCCAGTAGTATACAGGGGTTAGGGACTGGGGCCAACGTCCTGACTTTC. It yields the protein CASSIQGLGTGANVLTF.